The clone carrying this TCR beta chain has just one count. Its specificity is not known. The junction does not match germline at one end; this may be a read error. TCRdb reanalysed the RT-PCR reads using MiXCR and keeps one entry per CDR3 protein. In the table there are fewer than 350,000 distinct CDR3 sequences, about a fifth of which are singletons. The source of the sample is a study of response to subunit inactivated influenza vaccine. Study-wide points: Each seasonal influenza vaccination recruits few new T cells, the authors suggested.

The CDR3 has 16 residues. The V gene is TRBV12-3 or TRBV12-4, the J gene TRBJ1-3, with 10 bases lining up with TRBD1. The specimen comprised PBMCs from blood, sampled 21 months after vaccination. The receptor was derived from a man in his fifties or sixties who received an inactivated influenza vaccine. CDR3 amino acids: CASSADRGPTGNTIYF. The CDR3 DNA follows: TGTGCCAGCAGCGCTGACAGGGGGCCGACTGGAAACACCATATATTTC.